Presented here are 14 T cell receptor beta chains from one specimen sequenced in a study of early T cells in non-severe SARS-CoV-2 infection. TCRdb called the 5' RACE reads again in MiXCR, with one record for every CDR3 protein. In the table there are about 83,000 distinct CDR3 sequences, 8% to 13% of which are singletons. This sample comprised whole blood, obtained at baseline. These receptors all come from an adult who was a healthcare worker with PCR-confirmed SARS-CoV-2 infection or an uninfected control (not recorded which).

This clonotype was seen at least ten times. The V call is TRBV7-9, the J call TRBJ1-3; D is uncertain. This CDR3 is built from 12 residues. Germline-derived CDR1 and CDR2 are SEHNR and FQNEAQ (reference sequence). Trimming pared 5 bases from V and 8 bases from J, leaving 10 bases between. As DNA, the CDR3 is TGTGCCAGCAGCCAAGAAAGCCACACCATATATTTT. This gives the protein CASSQESHTIYF.

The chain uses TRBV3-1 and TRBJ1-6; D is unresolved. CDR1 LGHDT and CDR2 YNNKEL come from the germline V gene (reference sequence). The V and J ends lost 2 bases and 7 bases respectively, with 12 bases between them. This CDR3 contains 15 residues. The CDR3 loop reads CASSQIDGQNSPLHF. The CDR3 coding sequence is TGTGCCAGCAGCCAAATAGACGGCCAAAATTCACCCCTCCACTTT.

CDR3 coding DNA: TGTGCCAGCAGTGGACTAGCGGGAGCAGATACGCAGTATTTT. Encoded protein: CASSGLAGADTQYF. The rearrangement links TRBV9 to TRBJ2-3; 13 bases line up with TRBD2. This CDR3 has 14 residues. The germline V gene has CDR1 SGDLS and CDR2 YYNGEE. V lost 5 bases, J lost 4 bases, and 1 base stayed unmatched.

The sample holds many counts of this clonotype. CDR3 nucleotides: TGTGCCAGCAGTTACAGGGTAGCGGGAGGGAACACCGGGGAGCTGTTTTTT. This sequence encodes CASSYRVAGGNTGELFF. The chain couples TRBV6-5 to TRBJ2-2, with TRBD2 matching over 10 bases. With V trimmed by 2 bases and J by 1 base, 4 bases remained unmatched. The germline V gene has CDR1 MNHEY and CDR2 SVGAGI. This CDR3 is 17 amino acids long.

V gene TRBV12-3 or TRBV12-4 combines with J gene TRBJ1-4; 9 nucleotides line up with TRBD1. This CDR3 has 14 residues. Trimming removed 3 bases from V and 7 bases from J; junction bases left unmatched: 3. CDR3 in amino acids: CASSLGTGTEKLFF. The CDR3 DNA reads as TGTGCCAGCAGTTTGGGGACAGGGACTGAAAAACTGTTTTTT.

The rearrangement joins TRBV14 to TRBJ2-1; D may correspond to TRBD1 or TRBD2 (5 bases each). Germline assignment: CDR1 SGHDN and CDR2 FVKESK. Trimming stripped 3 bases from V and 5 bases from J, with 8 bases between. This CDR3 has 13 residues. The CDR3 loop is CASSQGPNNEQFF. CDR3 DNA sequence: TGTGCCAGCAGCCAGGGACCAAACAATGAGCAGTTCTTC.

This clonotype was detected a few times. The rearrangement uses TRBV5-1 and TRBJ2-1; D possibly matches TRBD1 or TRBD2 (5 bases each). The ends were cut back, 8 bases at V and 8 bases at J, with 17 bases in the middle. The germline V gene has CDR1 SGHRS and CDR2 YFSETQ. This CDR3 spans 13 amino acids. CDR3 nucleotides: TGCGCCAGTTGGGGACCCACAAAAGATGAGCAGTTCTTC. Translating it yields CASWGPTKDEQFF.

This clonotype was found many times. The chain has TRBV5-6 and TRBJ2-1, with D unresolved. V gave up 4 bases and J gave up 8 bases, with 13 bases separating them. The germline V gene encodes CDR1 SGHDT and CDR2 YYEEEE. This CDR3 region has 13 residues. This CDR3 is CASSPIFGDEQFF. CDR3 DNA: TGTGCCAGCAGCCCGATTTTTGGCGATGAGCAGTTCTTC.

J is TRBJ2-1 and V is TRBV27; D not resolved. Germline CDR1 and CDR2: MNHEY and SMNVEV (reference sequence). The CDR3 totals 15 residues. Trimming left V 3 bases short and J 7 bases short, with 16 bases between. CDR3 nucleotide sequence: TGTGCCAGCAGTTTGGAATCGAGTCGGTTTAATGAGCAGTTCTTC. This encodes CASSLESSRFNEQFF.

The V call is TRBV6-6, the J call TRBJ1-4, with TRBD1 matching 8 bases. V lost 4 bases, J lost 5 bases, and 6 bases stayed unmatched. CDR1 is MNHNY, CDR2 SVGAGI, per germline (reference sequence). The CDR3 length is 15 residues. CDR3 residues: CASSWRQGLNEKLFF. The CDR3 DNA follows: TGTGCCAGCAGTTGGCGACAGGGGCTGAATGAAAAACTGTTTTTT.

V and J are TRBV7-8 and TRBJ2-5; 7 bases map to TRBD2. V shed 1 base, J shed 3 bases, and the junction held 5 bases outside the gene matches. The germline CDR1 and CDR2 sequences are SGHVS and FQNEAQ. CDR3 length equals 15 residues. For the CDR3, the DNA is TGTGCCAGCAGCTTAGTGCGGGAGTTTAAAGAGACCCAGTACTTC. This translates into CASSLVREFKETQYF.

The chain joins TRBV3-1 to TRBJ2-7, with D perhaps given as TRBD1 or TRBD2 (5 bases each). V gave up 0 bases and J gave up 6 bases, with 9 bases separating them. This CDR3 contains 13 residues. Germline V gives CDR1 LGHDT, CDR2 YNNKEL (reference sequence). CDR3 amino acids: CASSQDRGAEQYF. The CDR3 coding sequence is TGTGCCAGCAGCCAAGATAGAGGGGCCGAGCAGTACTTC.

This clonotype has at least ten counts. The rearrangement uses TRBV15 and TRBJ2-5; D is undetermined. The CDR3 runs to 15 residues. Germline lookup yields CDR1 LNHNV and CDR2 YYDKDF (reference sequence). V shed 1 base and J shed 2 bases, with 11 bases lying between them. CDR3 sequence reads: CATSRGSGQQETQYF. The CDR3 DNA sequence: TGTGCCACCAGCAGAGGGTCCGGGCAGCAAGAGACCCAGTACTTC.

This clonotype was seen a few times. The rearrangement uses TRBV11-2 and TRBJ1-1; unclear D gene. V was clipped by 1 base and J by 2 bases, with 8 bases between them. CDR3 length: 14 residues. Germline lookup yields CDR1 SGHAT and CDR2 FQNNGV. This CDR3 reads CASSLGPANTEAFF. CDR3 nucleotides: TGTGCCAGCAGCTTAGGCCCCGCTAACACTGAAGCTTTCTTT. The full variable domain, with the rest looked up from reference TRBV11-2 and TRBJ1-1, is EAGVAQSPRYKIIEKRQSVAFWCNPISGHATLYWYQQILGQGPKLLIQFQNNGVVDDSQLPKDRFSAERLKGVDSTLKIQPAKLEDSAVYLCASSLGPANTEAFFGQGTRLTVV.